The present T cell receptor beta chain was sequenced within a study of T cell responses to AZD1222 COVID-19 vaccine. This CDR3 comprises 13 residues. Germline V gene lookup returns CDR1 MNHNS and CDR2 SASEGT. V lost 0 bases to trimming and J lost 4 bases, with 6 bases between them. This clone was observed a single time. Profiled with immunoSEQ multiplex PCR; TCRdb holds only in-frame clones, not every one. The sample lists under 200,000 clones; more than 75% were seen once. This clonotype was sampled from an adult who received the AZD1222 COVID-19 vaccine. This specimen consisted of peripheral blood, obtained 28 days after the second AZD1222 dose. V is TRBV6-1 and J is TRBJ1-2; D unclear. The CDR3 protein is CASSEAPLYGYTF. CDR3 DNA sequence: TGTGCCAGCAGTGAAGCACCCCTCTATGGCTACACCTTC.